The source of this T cell receptor (beta chain) is a study of identifying expanded T cells in peripheral blood. Collection occurred without any documented infections or immune events in donors. Sequenced by immunoSEQ multiplex PCR; TCRdb stores in-frame clones only, minus some. The sample has 75,000 to 95,000 clones; 70% to 90% are singletons. The length of the CDR3 is 18 residues. Germline-derived CDR1 and CDR2 are SNHLY and FYNNEI. V gave up 7 bases and J gave up 2 bases, with 24 bases separating them. This clone was detected only once. Sequencing input: blood. The receptor was isolated from a person between 18 and 75 years old in good health. The chain has TRBV2 and TRBJ2-1, with D tentatively TRBD1 or TRBD2 (5 bases each). The CDR3, as DNA: TGTGCCAGCAATCGGCATCGAGAGGGGACGAATACCTACAATGAGCAGTTCTTC. Translating it yields CASNRHREGTNTYNEQFF.